These 18 T cell receptor beta chains were sequenced from one sample in a study of identical twins. One entry per CDR3 protein, called by TCRdb with MiXCR from the 5' RACE reads. The sample lists 700,000 or so distinct CDR3 sequences; 21% were seen once. These data were also filed under a second study, of T cells expressing NK-cell markers.

The sample consisted of PBMCs. The receptors were gathered from a woman younger than 35 in good health.

This clonotype was recorded many times. V gene TRBV20-1 combines with J gene TRBJ1-5; D is perhaps TRBD1 (6 bases). Trimming left V 3 bases short and J 5 bases short, with 11 bases between. Germline values: CDR1 DFQATT, CDR2 SNEGSKA (reference sequence). The CDR3 spans 13 residues. The CDR3 DNA sequence: TGCAGTGCTAGCACAGGGCTCGATCAGCCCCAGCATTTT. It codes for CSASTGLDQPQHF.

This clonotype was detected a few times. The V gene is TRBV4-3, the J gene TRBJ2-1; the D gene is possibly TRBD2 (6 bases). V was clipped by 1 base and J by 6 bases, with 13 bases between them. Germline V CDR1 and CDR2: LGHNA, YSLEER. The CDR3 consists of 15 residues. The CDR3 coding sequence is TGCGCCAGCAGCCAAGGAGGGAGGAGTCCCAATGAGCAGTTCTTC. This translates into CASSQGGRSPNEQFF.

This clonotype was counted ten times or more. The chain carries TRBV2 and TRBJ2-1; D unclear. The germline gives CDR1 SNHLY, CDR2 FYNNEI. The V end was cut by 8 bases, the J end by 5 bases, with 13 bases between. The CDR3 contains 13 residues. The CDR3 region has the DNA TGTGCCAGCCTCCTATACCCCGACAATGAGCAGTTCTTC. Translation gives CASLLYPDNEQFF.

This clonotype was counted a few times. The chain links TRBV7-2 to TRBJ2-3, with TRBD1 matching 7 bases. CDR1 is SGHTA and CDR2 is FQGNSA in the germline V gene. The CDR3 has 15 residues. Trimming cost V 4 bases and J 4 bases; bases outside gene matches: 8. CDR3 loop: CASSSDRLTSDTQYF. The CDR3 bases are TGTGCCAGCAGCTCGGACAGGCTAACCTCAGATACGCAGTATTTT.

There are many counts of this clonotype. The chain employs TRBV6-1 and TRBJ2-1; 10 bases match TRBD2. This CDR3 comprises 19 residues. CDR1 is MNHNS and CDR2 is SASEGT in the germline V gene. The V gene end was trimmed by 7 bases and the J gene end by 2 bases; junction bases not matched to a gene: 17. CDR3 region: CASMVRRLAGERTYNEQFF. Written as DNA, the CDR3 is TGTGCCAGCATGGTCAGGAGGCTAGCGGGGGAAAGGACCTACAATGAGCAGTTCTTC.

This clonotype has a handful of counts. The chain combines TRBV12-5 with TRBJ2-2, with a possible D match to TRBD1 (5 bases). The germline gives CDR1 LGHNT, CDR2 FRNRAP. Trimming stripped 7 bases from V and 1 base from J, with 13 bases between. The CDR3 length is 15 residues. The CDR3 loop is CASETSDRNTGELFF. The DNA of the CDR3 is TGTGCTAGTGAGACCTCCGACAGGAACACCGGGGAGCTGTTTTTT.

This clonotype was counted ten times or more. The rearrangement links TRBV7-9 to TRBJ2-7, with unresolved D. CDR3 size: 14 residues. The germline V and J ends were trimmed by 5 bases and 2 bases, with 13 bases remaining between them. Germline CDR1 and CDR2: SEHNR and FQNEAQ (reference sequence). CDR3 coding DNA: TGTGCCAGCAGCGGATCGACACCACCCTACGAGCAGTACTTC. Its protein is CASSGSTPPYEQYF.

The chain joins TRBV11-2 to TRBJ2-7, with D possibly being TRBD2 (5 bases). Trimming shortened V by 3 bases and J by 3 bases, and 12 bases separated the two germline ends. CDR3 length: 14 amino acids. Germline lookup yields CDR1 SGHAT and CDR2 FQNNGV. The CDR3 protein is CASSFGEGIYEQYF. The CDR3 DNA follows: TGTGCCAGCAGCTTCGGGGAAGGGATCTACGAGCAGTACTTC.

This clonotype was counted many times. This sequence joins TRBV29-1 and TRBJ1-1; no clear D. The CDR3 is 11 residues long. Germline V gene lookup returns CDR1 SQVTM and CDR2 ANQGSEA. Deletions cut 6 bases from V and 0 bases from J, with 5 bases between. The CDR3 nucleotides read TGCAGCGTGACGTTGAACACTGAAGCTTTCTTT. Its protein is CSVTLNTEAFF.

This chain links TRBV24-1 with TRBJ2-2; D is ambiguous. CDR1 KGHDR and CDR2 SFDVKD come from the germline V gene. Trimming removed 4 bases from V and 3 bases from J, with 8 bases in between. This CDR3 has 14 amino acids. In DNA form, the CDR3 reads TGTGCCACCAGTGACTCCGCCTACACCGGGGAGCTGTTTTTT. Amino acid sequence: CATSDSAYTGELFF.

This clonotype was seen ten or more times. The chain couples TRBV20-1 to TRBJ2-1; a weak D match, TRBD1 (6 bases). V was pared by 3 bases and J by 1 base, with 7 bases between. The length of the CDR3 is 13 residues. In germline, CDR1 is DFQATT, CDR2 SNEGSKA (reference sequence). CDR3 in amino acids: CSASQGSYNEQFF. CDR3 nucleotide sequence: TGCAGTGCTAGTCAGGGGTCCTACAATGAGCAGTTCTTC.

The chain links TRBV5-1 to TRBJ2-7, with 10 bases aligning to TRBD1. Unmatched junction bases numbered 4, after V lost 1 base and J lost 0 bases. Germline V gene lookup returns CDR1 SGHRS and CDR2 YFSETQ. The CDR3 is 16 residues long. The CDR3 nucleotides read TGCGCCAGCAGCTTGCTGGGGACAGGGGTCTCCTACGAGCAGTACTTC. As protein: CASSLLGTGVSYEQYF.

This clonotype showed up many times. The chain recombines TRBV7-2 with TRBJ2-1; a weak D match, TRBD2 (6 bases). In germline, CDR1 is SGHTA, CDR2 FQGNSA. The CDR3 is 14 residues long. V was pared by 7 bases and J by 1 base, with 11 bases between. CDR3 nucleotides: TGTGCCAGCACTCCTGGAGGGTCCTACAATGAGCAGTTCTTC. Its translation: CASTPGGSYNEQFF.

The genes are TRBV12-3 or TRBV12-4 and TRBJ2-3; TRBD2 matches 9 bases. V dropped 3 bases and J dropped 5; count of bases not matched to a gene: 6. This CDR3 has 15 amino acids. Here the CDR3 DNA reads TGTGCCAGCAGTTTCTATAGCGGGAGAGGAGATACGCAGTATTTT. Its translation is CASSFYSGRGDTQYF.

The table lists this clonotype with a few counts. In DNA form, the CDR3 reads TGTGCCAGCAGCTTCGGGGCCGGGGGGTTCTACGAGCAGTACTTC. This encodes CASSFGAGGFYEQYF. The chain joins TRBV11-2 to TRBJ2-7; TRBD2 matches 7 bases. Germline V gives CDR1 SGHAT, CDR2 FQNNGV. This CDR3 has 15 amino acids. V lost 3 bases, J lost 3 bases, and 8 bases stayed unmatched. Filled out from reference TRBV11-2 and TRBJ2-7, the complete variable domain reads EAGVAQSPRYKIIEKRQSVAFWCNPISGHATLYWYQQILGQGPKLLIQFQNNGVVDDSQLPKDRFSAERLKGVDSTLKIQPAKLEDSAVYLCASSFGAGGFYEQYFGPGTRLTVT.

The chain employs TRBV10-2 and TRBJ2-5, with 9 positions matching TRBD2. V gave up 6 bases and J gave up 5 bases; unmatched junction bases: 4. This CDR3 has 13 residues. Per the germline V gene, CDR1 is WSHSY and CDR2 is SAAADI. CDR3 protein: CASSGTSKETQYF. The CDR3 coding sequence is TGCGCCAGCAGCGGGACTAGCAAGGAGACCCAGTACTTC.

Many counts were recorded for this clonotype. The rearrangement uses TRBV12-3 or TRBV12-4 and TRBJ2-5, with D perhaps assigned TRBD1 or TRBD2 (6 bases each). V lost 4 bases to trimming and J lost 5 bases, with 14 bases between them. The CDR3 length is 14 residues. The CDR3 is CASSWRGAGETQYF. CDR3 bases: TGTGCCAGCAGTTGGAGGGGGGCCGGCGAGACCCAGTACTTC.

This clonotype was observed a few times. The chain is built from TRBV10-2 and TRBJ2-1, with 7 bases identical to TRBD1. Germline lookup yields CDR1 WSHSY and CDR2 SAAADI. CDR3 length: 16 residues. V trimming: 3 bases; J trimming: 1 base; junction bases outside the gene matches: 6. This chain's CDR3 is CASSDEGAGSYNEQFF. The CDR3 bases are TGCGCCAGCAGTGATGAGGGGGCAGGTTCCTACAATGAGCAGTTCTTC.